A single sample is the source of the 21 T cell receptor beta chains below, sequenced in a study of molecular identifiers for immune sequencing clone quantification. TCRdb itself ran the PCR reads through MiXCR, one entry per CDR3 protein. This table holds some 320,000 distinct CDR3 sequences, 20% to 25% found once. The sample consisted of naive CD8+ T cells from blood, with Jurkat cell RNA spiked in. Stated subset: FACS-sorted CD8+CD4-CCR7+CD45RA+ naive T cells. These receptors all stem from a human donor in good health. Some libraries in this study had Jurkat cell RNA spiked in.

This clonotype was found many times. The genes are TRBV5-6 and TRBJ2-1; a weak D match, TRBD1 (6 bases). The V gene's germline CDR1 is SGHDT and CDR2 YYEEEE. This CDR3 spans 15 amino acids. Trimming removed 3 bases from V and 3 bases from J, with 13 bases in between. DNA of the CDR3: TGTGCCAGCAGCTCACAGGGAGAGTTCTACAATGAGCAGTTCTTC. Protein: CASSSQGEFYNEQFF.

This clonotype has a count of ten or more. The chain employs TRBV19 and TRBJ1-5; weak D call: TRBD1 (6 bases). Germline values: CDR1 LNHDA, CDR2 SQIVND (reference sequence). V dropped 1 base and J dropped 8 bases, with 15 bases sitting between them. This CDR3 is 15 amino acids long. This chain's CDR3 is CASSIVSLDSKPQHF. The CDR3 coding sequence is TGTGCCAGTAGTATAGTCTCTTTGGACAGCAAGCCCCAGCATTTT.

CDR3 sequence (DNA): TGTGCCAGCACCATGACGGGGGCCCCAATCTTATACAATGAGCAGTTCTTC. As protein: CASTMTGAPILYNEQFF. This chain joins TRBV7-6 and TRBJ2-1, with D perhaps matching TRBD1 or TRBD2 (6 bases each). Per germline, CDR1 SGHVS and CDR2 FNYEAQ. The CDR3 is made up of 17 amino acids. V shed 7 bases and J shed 4 bases, with 23 bases lying between them.

In this sample, this clonotype turned up a few times. Just one base apart from a much larger clone, this may be a read error. V and J are TRBV12-3 or TRBV12-4 and TRBJ1-2; D unresolved. CDR3 length: 18 amino acids. The CDR3 region has the DNA TGTGCCAGCAGTACCGCAGGTACCGCCGGTGCCGGGATCTATGGCCACACCTTC. Protein: CASSTAGTAGAGIYGHTF.

Many counts were recorded for this clonotype. The rearrangement links TRBV7-8 to TRBJ2-7; D is unclear. The CDR3 extends over 16 amino acids. Trimming pared 0 bases from V and 8 bases from J, leaving 20 bases between. Germline CDR1 and CDR2: SGHVS and FQNEAQ. The DNA for the CDR3 is TGTGCCAGCAGCTTAGCTCCGTCGGCCACGAGGAGCAAGCAGTACTTC. Residues: CASSLAPSATRSKQYF.

As to this clonotype: Possible read error: a much larger clone is one base away. V and J are TRBV29-1 and TRBJ2-7; perhaps TRBD1 as D (6 bases). The V gene's germline CDR1 is SQVTM and CDR2 ANQGSEA. V lost 4 bases and J 2 bases, leaving 12 bases between the germline ends. The CDR3 loop spans 13 amino acids. The CDR3 spells CSVATGSTYEQYF. The CDR3 nucleotides are TGCAGCGTTGCAACAGGGAGTACCTACGAGCAGTACTTC.

This clonotype was detected a few times. The rearrangement joins TRBV4-1 to TRBJ2-5; tentatively, D is TRBD1 (5 bases). Germline assignment: CDR1 MGHRA and CDR2 YSYEKL. V was pared by 0 bases and J by 5 bases, with 22 bases between. This CDR3 region has 18 residues. Written as DNA, the CDR3 is TGCGCCAGCAGCCAAGACGCTCCCCAGGGCCGATTCTGGGAGACCCAGTACTTC. Amino acids: CASSQDAPQGRFWETQYF.

The rearrangement joins TRBV7-8 to TRBJ2-1, with D unclear. This CDR3 has 14 amino acids. Germline assignment: CDR1 SGHVS and CDR2 FQNEAQ. V shed 3 bases and J shed 1 base, with 7 bases lying between them. The chain's CDR3 is CASSFRDSYNEQFF. In DNA form, the CDR3 reads TGTGCCAGCAGCTTTAGAGATTCCTACAATGAGCAGTTCTTC. Based on the CDR3 plus reference TRBV7-8 and TRBJ2-1, the full variable domain is GAGVSQSPRYKVAKRGQDVALRCDPISGHVSLFWYQQALGQGPEFLTYFQNEAQLDKSGLPSDRFFAERPEGSVSTLKIQRTQQEDSAVYLCASSFRDSYNEQFFGPGTRLTVL.

The V and J genes are TRBV7-9 and TRBJ2-3, with 9 positions matching TRBD2. Germline V gene data show CDR1 as SEHNR and CDR2 as FQNEAQ (reference sequence). The CDR3 extends over 17 amino acids. V was clipped by 4 bases and J by 2 bases; unmatched bases: 10. The CDR3, as DNA: TGTGCCAGCAGCTCGGAGAGACTAGCGGCTTACACAGATACGCAGTATTTT. Protein product: CASSSERLAAYTDTQYF.

This clonotype was seen repeatedly, ten times or more. This chain joins TRBV7-9 and TRBJ1-4; the match to TRBD1 covers 11 bases. The CDR3 runs to 17 residues. With V trimmed by 5 bases and J by 5 bases, 10 bases remained unmatched. Germline assignment: CDR1 SEHNR and CDR2 FQNEAQ (reference sequence). CDR3 residues: CASSNRDRGIANEKLFF. As DNA, the CDR3 is TGTGCCAGCAGCAACCGGGACAGGGGGATCGCGAATGAAAAACTGTTTTTT.

This clonotype was seen many times. This chain uses TRBV14 with TRBJ2-7; D tentatively reads TRBD1 or TRBD2 (5 bases each). The CDR3 is 14 amino acids. Germline V gene sequence: CDR1 SGHDN, CDR2 FVKESK. The germline V and J ends were trimmed by 0 bases and 3 bases, with 9 bases remaining between them. The CDR3 DNA reads as TGTGCCAGCAGCCAAGATGGGACGGACTACGAGCAGTACTTC. It translates to CASSQDGTDYEQYF.

This clonotype was seen repeatedly, ten times or more. The chain employs TRBV19 and TRBJ2-3; D unclear. V was clipped by 8 bases and J by 2 bases, with 5 bases between them. The length of the CDR3 is 11 residues. Germline assignment: CDR1 LNHDA and CDR2 SQIVND (reference sequence). CDR3 loop: CASQYTDTQYF. The CDR3 nucleotides are TGTGCCAGTCAATACACAGATACGCAGTATTTT.

Many counts were recorded for this clonotype. This sequence joins TRBV19 and TRBJ1-3; 9 nucleotides align to TRBD1. V was pared by 5 bases and J by 4 bases, with 6 bases of the junction left unmatched. Germline CDR1 and CDR2: LNHDA and SQIVND (reference sequence). This CDR3 contains 15 residues. This CDR3 is CASSVGQGTGNTIYF. The CDR3 DNA reads as TGTGCCAGTAGTGTCGGACAGGGGACAGGAAACACCATATATTTT.

Notes on this clonotype: A much larger clonotype is one base distant, so this may be a read error. The chain couples TRBV7-9 to TRBJ1-1; possible D gene TRBD1, 5 bases. V lost 1 base and J 10 bases, leaving 13 bases between the germline ends. The germline V gene has CDR1 SEHNR and CDR2 FQNEAQ (reference sequence). The CDR3 covers 13 residues. The CDR3: CASSLGAGLPAFF. The CDR3 nucleotides read TGTGCCAGCAGCTTAGGGGCGGGGCTGCCAGCTTTCTTT.

In regard to this clonotype: A much larger clone is a single base away; this may be a read error. The chain couples TRBV7-2 to TRBJ1-5, with 8 bases aligning to TRBD1. The CDR3 sequence is 14 residues long. CDR1 SGHTA and CDR2 FQGNSA come from the germline V gene. V lost 3 bases to trimming and J lost 5 bases; unmatched junction nucleotides: 3. The CDR3 nucleotides read TGTGCCAGCAGCTTGGAGACAGGGGATCAGCCCCAGCATTTT. It yields the protein CASSLETGDQPQHF.

This clonotype was counted at least ten times. The chain uses TRBV7-9 and TRBJ2-4; D possibly matches TRBD1 or TRBD2 (6 bases each). Germline V lookup: CDR1 SEHNR, CDR2 FQNEAQ (reference sequence). This CDR3 comprises 15 residues. Trimming pared 7 bases from V and 6 bases from J, leaving 19 bases between. The CDR3 DNA follows: TGTGCCAGCACCCAGGCCCCGGGGGCAGGAAACATTCAGTACTTC. It is translated as CASTQAPGAGNIQYF.

This clonotype was recorded many times. The V call is TRBV14, the J call TRBJ1-2; TRBD1 might be the D (6 bases). Trimming pared 4 bases from V and 5 bases from J, leaving 11 bases between. The CDR3 consists of 13 residues. Germline V CDR1 and CDR2: SGHDN, FVKESK. In DNA form, the CDR3 reads TGTGCCAGCAGCCGTGGACAGAATTATGGCTACACCTTC. This codes for CASSRGQNYGYTF.

The table lists this clonotype with a few counts. The chain carries TRBV7-8 and TRBJ2-1, with 8 nucleotides matching TRBD1. CDR1 and CDR2 (germline): SGHVS, FQNEAQ. Trimming removed 4 bases from V and 4 bases from J; junction bases left unmatched: 6. The CDR3 has 15 amino acids. CDR3 loop: CASSSWTGKYNEQFF. CDR3 bases: TGTGCCAGCAGCTCTTGGACAGGGAAATACAATGAGCAGTTCTTC.

This clonotype was found many times. This chain links TRBV27 with TRBJ2-1; no reliable D call. There are 14 residues in the CDR3. Trimming stripped 1 base from V and 6 bases from J, with 10 bases between. Per the germline V gene, CDR1 is MNHEY and CDR2 is SMNVEV (reference sequence). CDR3 loop: CASSLLGRINEQFF. CDR3 sequence (DNA): TGTGCCAGCAGTTTATTGGGCAGGATCAATGAGCAGTTCTTC.

This clonotype was observed a handful of times. The chain employs TRBV6-2 or TRBV6-3 and TRBJ2-7; 11 nucleotides align to TRBD2. Germline CDR1 MNHEY, CDR2 SVGEGT. This CDR3 spans 15 amino acids. The V segment lost 7 bases and the J segment 4 bases; nucleotides outside the gene matches: 9. The CDR3 coding sequence is TGTGCCAGCAACTTACTGGGACTAGCGGATTACGAGCAGTACTTC. This gives the protein CASNLLGLADYEQYF.

This clonotype was counted ten times or more. The rearrangement links TRBV13 to TRBJ1-1; D gene unclear. Trimming removed 2 bases at V and 0 bases at J, with 4 bases between. CDR1 and CDR2 from the germline V gene are PRHDT and FYEKMQ (reference sequence). The CDR3 contains 13 residues. This chain's CDR3 is CASSLMVNTEAFF. The CDR3 nucleotides are TGTGCCAGCAGCTTAATGGTGAACACTGAAGCTTTCTTT. Full variable domain (missing parts from reference TRBV13 and TRBJ1-1): AAGVIQSPRHLIKEKRETATLKCYPIPRHDTVYWYQQGPGQDPQFLISFYEKMQSDKGSIPDRFSAQQFSDYHSELNMSSLELGDSALYFCASSLMVNTEAFFGQGTRLTVV.